Below are 22 T cell receptor beta chains sequenced from a single sample in a study of blood T cell repertoires in COVID-19. The data were produced by immunoSEQ multiplex PCR, yet TCRdb's version contains in-frame clones alone and is incomplete. This sample has roughly 100,000 clones, with more than 85% found just once. What was sequenced was peripheral blood. These receptors were collected from a man aged 45-65 years with active or convalescent COVID-19.

CDR3 DNA: TGTGCCAGCAGCCCTATTACCGCAACAGGGTATGGCTACACCTTC. Translation: CASSPITATGYGYTF. The chain employs TRBV5-4 and TRBJ1-2; D might be TRBD1 (6 bases). The CDR3 is 15 residues long. The germline V gene encodes CDR1 SGHNT and CDR2 YYREEE (reference sequence). V lost 4 bases, J lost 5 bases, and 18 bases lay in between.

V is TRBV10-3 and J is TRBJ2-3; TRBD1 matches at 9 bases. Germline lookup yields CDR1 ENHRY and CDR2 SYGVKD. There are 15 residues in the CDR3. Trimming cost V 6 bases and J 4 bases; bases outside gene matches: 8. CDR3 coding DNA: TGTGCCATCAGCTCGGGGGGACAGGGAGCAGATACGCAGTATTTT. Translated: CAISSGGQGADTQYF.

The V gene is TRBV19, the J gene TRBJ1-4; D perhaps matches TRBD1 (6 bases). This CDR3 contains 13 residues. V lost 7 bases and J 6 bases, leaving 12 bases between the germline ends. The germline CDR1 and CDR2 sequences are LNHDA and SQIVND (reference sequence). CDR3 coding DNA: TGTGCCAGTAACGCGGGGGCCTATGAAAAACTGTTTTTT. This gives the protein CASNAGAYEKLFF.

There are a few counts of this clone. The gene calls are TRBV28 and TRBJ2-1; 11 bases align to TRBD2. V lost 1 base, J lost 5 bases, and 1 base stayed unmatched. Germline assignment: CDR1 MDHEN and CDR2 SYDVKM. CDR3 length: 15 amino acids. The CDR3 loop is CASSLYSGGDNEQFF. The CDR3 DNA follows: TGTGCCAGCAGTTTATATAGCGGGGGGGACAATGAGCAGTTCTTC.

As for this clone: Within the sample, other DNA sequences also encode this same CDR3. The gene calls are TRBV19 and TRBJ1-6; TRBD1 aligns across 7 bases. In germline, CDR1 is LNHDA, CDR2 SQIVND (reference sequence). Trimming removed 6 bases from V and 9 bases from J; junction bases left unmatched: 5. The CDR3 runs 13 residues. The CDR3 protein is CASRDRVGSPLHF. The CDR3 DNA is TGTGCCAGTAGAGACAGGGTTGGTTCACCCCTCCACTTT.

This sequence joins TRBV6-5 and TRBJ2-2, with 11 bases aligning to TRBD2. The V segment lost 0 bases and the J segment 7 bases; nucleotides outside the gene matches: 4. The CDR3 has 16 amino acids. Per the germline V gene, CDR1 is MNHEY and CDR2 is SVGAGI. Here the CDR3 reads CASSYSSGGANGELFF. The CDR3 DNA is TGTGCCAGCAGTTACTCTAGCGGGGGGGCGAACGGGGAGCTGTTTTTT.

V usage is TRBV5-1 and J usage is TRBJ1-2, with 9 nucleotides matching TRBD1. The V gene's germline CDR1 is SGHRS and CDR2 YFSETQ. V dropped 1 base and J dropped 4; count of bases not matched to a gene: 5. This CDR3 spans 15 amino acids. CDR3 sequence (DNA): TGCGCCAGCAGCTTGACAGGGGGCGGAGGCTATGGCTACACCTTC. Amino acid sequence: CASSLTGGGGYGYTF.

This chain links TRBV6-6 with TRBJ2-5; D possibly corresponds to TRBD1 (6 bases). CDR1 and CDR2 (germline): MNHNY, SVGAGI (reference sequence). Between the trimmed V and J ends, which lost 8 bases and 4 bases, there was a span of 11 bases. The CDR3 spans 12 residues. Written as DNA, the CDR3 is TGTGCCAGCTCCTTCAGGGGAGAGACCCAGTACTTC. Its protein product is CASSFRGETQYF.

The chain employs TRBV9 and TRBJ2-2; D remains ambiguous. The germline CDR1 and CDR2 sequences are SGDLS and YYNGEE. The CDR3 is 15 amino acids. V was cut by 4 bases and J by 1 base, with 11 bases left in between. The CDR3 spells CASSPNYGNTGELFF. The CDR3 nucleotides are TGTGCCAGCAGCCCTAACTACGGGAACACCGGGGAGCTGTTTTTT.

This chain links TRBV5-4 with TRBJ1-2; 10 bases are shared with TRBD1. Trimming cost V 4 bases and J 2 bases; bases outside gene matches: 17. CDR3 length: 19 residues. Germline V gives CDR1 SGHNT, CDR2 YYREEE (reference sequence). CDR3 sequence: CASSPGAGTGAQRNYGYTF. DNA of the CDR3: TGTGCCAGCAGCCCGGGAGCCGGGACAGGGGCCCAACGGAACTATGGCTACACCTTC.

The chain has TRBV5-1 and TRBJ2-3, with D maybe TRBD2 (5 bases). V was clipped by 4 bases and J by 2 bases, with 8 bases between them. Germline CDR1 is SGHRS and CDR2 is YFSETQ. The CDR3 is 13 residues long. CDR3 DNA: TGCGCCAGCAGCCCGGGAATCACAGATACGCAGTATTTT. It yields the protein CASSPGITDTQYF.

The chain joins TRBV4-1 to TRBJ1-6; D remains unclear. Trimming shortened V by 3 bases and J by 4 bases, and 7 bases separated the two germline ends. This CDR3 region has 14 residues. The V gene's germline CDR1 is MGHRA and CDR2 YSYEKL. The CDR3, as DNA: TGCGCCAGCAGCCAGTATGAGTATAATTCACCCCTCCACTTT. Its translation is CASSQYEYNSPLHF.

The CDR3 nucleotides read TGTGCCAGTAGTACCCAGCTCCGCCGGACTAGCACAGATACGCAGTATTTT. It translates to CASSTQLRRTSTDTQYF. This chain connects TRBV19 to TRBJ2-3; D is perhaps TRBD2 (5 bases). Germline assignment: CDR1 LNHDA and CDR2 SQIVND (reference sequence). The CDR3 sequence is 17 residues long. V lost 4 bases and J 0 bases, leaving 17 bases between the germline ends.

This clone appeared once. This sequence joins TRBV18 and TRBJ1-4; perhaps TRBD1 as D (6 bases). This CDR3 comprises 15 residues. CDR1 is KGHSH, CDR2 LQKENI, per germline. V was trimmed by 4 bases and J by 4 bases, leaving 13 bases between them. CDR3: CASSRGGQNNEKLFF. The CDR3 DNA is TGTGCCAGCTCACGCGGGGGGCAGAATAATGAAAAACTGTTTTTT.

The chain is built from TRBV30 and TRBJ2-6; no reliable D call. The CDR3 is made up of 15 amino acids. V dropped 1 base and J dropped 5 bases, with 12 bases sitting between them. Germline V gives CDR1 GTSNPN, CDR2 SVGIG (reference sequence). CDR3 DNA sequence: TGTGCCTGGAGTGGTGACAAAGCCTGGGCCAACGTCCTGACTTTC. This gives the protein CAWSGDKAWANVLTF.

The chain carries TRBV11-3 and TRBJ1-5, with a tentative D call TRBD1 (6 bases). Germline CDR1 is SGHNT and CDR2 is YENEEA. V dropped 5 bases and J dropped 1 base, with 12 bases sitting between them. The CDR3 totals 15 residues. CDR3: CASSLGGASNQPQHF. CDR3 in DNA: TGTGCCAGCAGCCTCGGGGGGGCGAGCAATCAGCCCCAGCATTTT.

V is TRBV7-2 and J is TRBJ1-3; 10 bases are shared with TRBD1. CDR1 is SGHTA, CDR2 FQGNSA, per germline. V lost 0 bases and J lost 0; bases outside the gene matches: 8. The CDR3 runs to 19 residues. Here the CDR3 reads CASSLAMGTGAISGNTIYF. The CDR3 nucleotides read TGTGCCAGCAGCTTAGCGATGGGGACAGGGGCCATCTCTGGAAACACCATATATTTT.

As for this clone: Other DNA sequences in this sample translate to the same CDR3. V is TRBV18 and J is TRBJ1-4, with 7 bases aligning to TRBD1. This CDR3 region has 14 residues. The V gene end was trimmed by 3 bases and the J gene end by 6 bases; junction bases not matched to a gene: 4. CDR1 is KGHSH, CDR2 LQKENI, per germline. In DNA form, the CDR3 reads TGTGCCAGCTCACCTGGGCAGGGGGATGAAAAACTGTTTTTT. Amino acids: CASSPGQGDEKLFF.

Here the CDR3 reads CASSLTGPYGYTF. As DNA, the CDR3 is TGTGCCAGCAGTTTAACAGGCCCCTATGGCTACACCTTC. The gene calls are TRBV6-2 or TRBV6-3 and TRBJ1-2; D may be TRBD1 (5 bases). V was pared by 4 bases and J by 4 bases, with 10 bases between. CDR1 and CDR2 (germline): MNHEY, SVGEGT. The CDR3 extends over 13 amino acids.

This chain connects TRBV5-6 to TRBJ2-2; TRBD1 agrees at 8 bases. Germline values: CDR1 SGHDT, CDR2 YYEEEE. V shed 4 bases, J shed 4 bases, and the junction held 3 bases outside the gene matches. This CDR3 has 14 amino acids. The CDR3 loop reads CASSITGGTGELFF. The CDR3 DNA reads TGTGCCAGCAGCATCACAGGGGGCACCGGGGAGCTGTTTTTT. The entire variable domain, with the rest obtained from reference TRBV5-6 and TRBJ2-2, is as follows: DAGVTQSPTHLIKTRGQQVTLRCSPKSGHDTVSWYQQALGQGPQFIFQYYEEEERQRGNFPDRFSGHQFPNYSSELNVNALLLGDSALYLCASSITGGTGELFFGEGSRLTVL.

This clone was recorded only once. The rearrangement joins TRBV29-1 to TRBJ2-5; 7 nucleotides agree with TRBD1. V gave up 3 bases and J gave up 5 bases; unmatched junction bases: 6. The CDR3 is 13 residues long. CDR1 is SQVTM and CDR2 is ANQGSEA in the germline V gene. CDR3 bases: TGCAGCGTTGAGAGACAGGGACGGGAGACCCAGTACTTC. This sequence encodes CSVERQGRETQYF.

The rearrangement links TRBV10-3 to TRBJ1-1; the match to TRBD1 covers 9 bases. Trimming took 10 bases from V and 0 from J; bases not matched to a gene: 3. The CDR3 loop spans 13 amino acids. Germline loops: CDR1 ENHRY, CDR2 SYGVKD. CDR3 nucleotides: TGTGCCACCAGGGACAGGGTGAACACTGAAGCTTTCTTT. Encoded protein: CATRDRVNTEAFF.